These 2 T cell receptor beta chains were all obtained from the same sample, sequenced in a study of blood T cells in healthy people across ages. For the second PCR, which ran for about 6 to 11 cycles, a sample-barcoded 5' primer and a J-beta primer mix were used. TCRdb fed the 5' RACE reads into MiXCR, producing one record per CDR3 protein. The sample lists roughly 1.6 million distinct CDR3 sequences; around 35% were seen once. Sequencing was performed on blood. These TCRs come from a woman aged 25 to 39 in good health.

This clonotype was found a few times. The gene calls are TRBV5-1 and TRBJ2-3; 7 nucleotides align to TRBD2. The germline CDR1 and CDR2 sequences are SGHRS and YFSETQ. V shed 2 bases, J shed 4 bases, and the junction held 7 bases outside the gene matches. This CDR3 region has 15 residues. The CDR3 DNA is TGCGCCAGCAGCTTTAACGGGAGGCCTCCAGATACGCAGTATTTT. It yields the protein CASSFNGRPPDTQYF.

The chain carries TRBV4-1 and TRBJ2-1; 11 bases agree with TRBD2. V lost 4 bases, J lost 10 bases, and 12 bases stayed unmatched. The CDR3 sequence is 16 residues long. Germline assignment: CDR1 MGHRA and CDR2 YSYEKL. The CDR3 nucleotides are TGCGCCAGCAGCCCTAGCGGGGGGACCGCCAAATTGGAGCAGTTCTTC. Translated, it gives CASSPSGGTAKLEQFF.